Listed below are T cell receptor beta chains from one sample, sequenced in a study of human T cells and chemical hapten exposure. TCRdb used MiXCR to reprocess the RACE reads, holding one entry per CDR3 protein. The table includes about 380,000 distinct CDR3 sequences, 5% to 6.5% detected once. Sample: whole blood, taken in connection with sensitization to the hapten diphenylcyclopropenone (DPC). The receptors were sampled from a woman aged 45-59 years with alopecia areata. Some clones in this sample may be carry-over from other donors' samples. The CDR3 runs from the conserved cysteine through the conserved F or W. A D gene is named only where the DNA matches it firmly. Some rows have no size entry. The others give once, few or many, or a class for an expanded clone.

clone_size: NA
j_call: TRBJ1-1
v_call: TRBV6-5
d_call: NA
cdr3_nt: TGTGCCAGCAGTTTAAGACACCGGAGCACTGAAGCTTTCTTT
cdr3_aa: CASSLRHRSTEAFF

clone_size: few
j_call: TRBJ2-7
v_call: TRBV9
d_call: NA
cdr3_nt: TGTGCCAGCAGCGTAGCTGCGGAGGCGGGCGAGCAGTACTTC
cdr3_aa: CASSVAAEAGEQYF

clone_size: many
j_call: TRBJ2-3
v_call: TRBV20-1
d_call: NA
cdr3_nt: TGCAGTGCTAGAGATCCCCTTACCAACACAGATACGCAGTATTTT
cdr3_aa: CSARDPLTNTDTQYF

clone_size: few
j_call: TRBJ2-1
v_call: TRBV29-1
d_call: NA
cdr3_nt: TGCAGCTCAAATAAAGGGAACACCTACAATGAGCAGTTCTTC
cdr3_aa: CSSNKGNTYNEQFF

clone_size: few
j_call: TRBJ1-4
v_call: TRBV29-1
d_call: NA
cdr3_nt: TGCAGCGTGGCGGACAGAGGGGATGGTGCAACTAATGAAAAACTGTTTTTT
cdr3_aa: CSVADRGDGATNEKLFF

clone_size: few
j_call: TRBJ2-1
v_call: TRBV6-2/TRBV6-3
d_call: TRBD2
cdr3_nt: TGTGCCAGCAGCCGGACTAGCGGGAGGATGAATGAGCAGTTCTTC
cdr3_aa: CASSRTSGRMNEQFF

clone_size: many
j_call: TRBJ2-3
v_call: TRBV6-1
d_call: NA
cdr3_nt: TGTGCCAGCAGTGTGTTGGGAAGAGATACGCAGTATTTT
cdr3_aa: CASSVLGRDTQYF

clone_size: many
j_call: TRBJ2-3
v_call: TRBV9
d_call: TRBD2
cdr3_nt: TGTGCCAGCAGCCCTAGCGGGGCGCCAGATACGCAGTATTTT
cdr3_aa: CASSPSGAPDTQYF

clone_size: NA
j_call: TRBJ1-5
v_call: TRBV7-2
d_call: NA
cdr3_nt: TGTGCCAGCAGCCTTAGAGGGTATAGCAATCAGCCCCAGCATTTT
cdr3_aa: CASSLRGYSNQPQHF

clone_size: many
j_call: TRBJ2-3
v_call: TRBV29-1
d_call: NA
cdr3_nt: TGCAGCGTTGCCACCACAGATACGCAGTATTTT
cdr3_aa: CSVATTDTQYF

clone_size: few
j_call: TRBJ2-3
v_call: TRBV20-1
d_call: NA
cdr3_nt: TGCAGTGTTCCCCGGGACTGGAGGGTTGCTTTT
cdr3_aa: CSVPRDWRVAF

clone_size: many
j_call: TRBJ2-7
v_call: TRBV5-1
d_call: NA
cdr3_nt: TGTGCCAGCAGCCGGGACACCTACGAGCAGTACTTC
cdr3_aa: CASSRDTYEQYF

clone_size: NA
j_call: TRBJ1-2
v_call: TRBV6-6
d_call: TRBD1
cdr3_nt: TGTGCCAGCAGCCAGGGACAGTATGGCTACACCTTC
cdr3_aa: CASSQGQYGYTF

clone_size: many
j_call: TRBJ2-3
v_call: TRBV7-2
d_call: NA
cdr3_nt: TGTGCCAGCAGCTTAGGGGCGCCTACAGATACGCAGTATTTT
cdr3_aa: CASSLGAPTDTQYF

clone_size: many
j_call: TRBJ1-1
v_call: TRBV3-1
d_call: NA
cdr3_nt: TGTGCCAGCAGCCCCCCTCAGCCCTCCACTGAAGCTTTCTTT
cdr3_aa: CASSPPQPSTEAFF

clone_size: few
j_call: TRBJ2-1
v_call: TRBV19
d_call: TRBD2
cdr3_nt: TGTGCCAGTGGAAGGACTAGCGCGTACAATGAGCAGTTCTTC
cdr3_aa: CASGRTSAYNEQFF

clone_size: NA
j_call: TRBJ1-2
v_call: TRBV20-1
d_call: NA
cdr3_nt: TGCAGTGCCCACGTGGGGGAGTCTGGCTACACCTTC
cdr3_aa: CSAHVGESGYTF

clone_size: many
j_call: TRBJ1-6
v_call: TRBV12-3/TRBV12-4
d_call: NA
cdr3_nt: TGTGCCAGCAGAACAGACACCTTTAATTCACCCCTCCACTTT
cdr3_aa: CASRTDTFNSPLHF

clone_size: many
j_call: TRBJ1-3
v_call: TRBV12-3/TRBV12-4
d_call: NA
cdr3_nt: TGTGCCAGCAGTTTCCAATCAGCAGAATCTGGAAACACCATATATTTT
cdr3_aa: CASSFQSAESGNTIYF

clone_size: many
j_call: TRBJ2-7
v_call: TRBV9
d_call: TRBD1
cdr3_nt: TGTGCCAGCAGCGTAGAGCCAGGGGGAACCTACGAGCAGTACTTC
cdr3_aa: CASSVEPGGTYEQYF

clone_size: many
j_call: TRBJ1-1
v_call: TRBV28
d_call: NA
cdr3_nt: TGTGCCAGCAGTCCCCACGGGGGTCGCATGAACACTGAAGCTTTCTTT
cdr3_aa: CASSPHGGRMNTEAFF

clone_size: many
j_call: TRBJ2-7
v_call: TRBV6-6
d_call: TRBD1
cdr3_nt: TGTGCCAGCAGTTACGGACAGGGGGTGCAGTACTTC
cdr3_aa: CASSYGQGVQYF

clone_size: few
j_call: TRBJ2-4
v_call: TRBV20-1
d_call: TRBD1
cdr3_nt: TGCAGTGCTATGGACAGGCAAGGGTTAGCCAAAAACATTCAGTACTTC
cdr3_aa: CSAMDRQGLAKNIQYF

clone_size: many
j_call: TRBJ2-4
v_call: TRBV20-1
d_call: NA
cdr3_nt: TGCAGTGCTAGTAGAGGGGCCAAAAACATTCAGTACTTC
cdr3_aa: CSASRGAKNIQYF

clone_size: few
j_call: TRBJ2-7
v_call: TRBV30
d_call: TRBD2
cdr3_nt: TGTGCCTGGAGTGTAATTGTGGGACTAGCGGGATTAAGGCACGAGCAGTACTTC
cdr3_aa: CAWSVIVGLAGLRHEQYF

clone_size: few
j_call: TRBJ1-1
v_call: TRBV12-3/TRBV12-4
d_call: NA
cdr3_nt: TGTGCCAGCACCCTAGGAGGGGATATAGAAGCTTTCTTT
cdr3_aa: CASTLGGDIEAFF

clone_size: few
j_call: TRBJ2-7
v_call: TRBV3-1
d_call: NA
cdr3_nt: TGTGCCAGCAGCCAAGGGCTTAGGGGCTTTCAGTACTTC
cdr3_aa: CASSQGLRGFQYF

clone_size: NA
j_call: TRBJ2-3
v_call: TRBV20-1
d_call: TRBD2
cdr3_nt: TGCAGTGCTAGAAAGGGCGGGAGCGCAGATACGCAGTATTTT
cdr3_aa: CSARKGGSADTQYF

clone_size: many
j_call: TRBJ2-1
v_call: TRBV28
d_call: TRBD2
cdr3_nt: TGTGCCAGCAGTTCCACTATAGCGGGAGGGCCCTACAATGAGCAGTTCTTC
cdr3_aa: CASSSTIAGGPYNEQFF

clone_size: few
j_call: TRBJ1-2
v_call: TRBV29-1
d_call: NA
cdr3_nt: TGCAGCGCTTACCACGACAGGCGCTATGGCTACACCTTC
cdr3_aa: CSAYHDRRYGYTF

clone_size: few
j_call: TRBJ1-2
v_call: TRBV29-1
d_call: NA
cdr3_nt: TGCAGCGCCTGGGACATGAACTATGGCTACACCTTC
cdr3_aa: CSAWDMNYGYTF

clone_size: few
j_call: TRBJ1-1
v_call: TRBV12-3/TRBV12-4
d_call: NA
cdr3_nt: TGTGCCAGCAGTAGAGGACCGGGCCTAACTGAAGCTTTCTTT
cdr3_aa: CASSRGPGLTEAFF

clone_size: many
j_call: TRBJ1-1
v_call: TRBV4-1
d_call: NA
cdr3_nt: TGCGCCAGCAGCCAAGACAGGGATACTGAAGCTTTCTTT
cdr3_aa: CASSQDRDTEAFF

clone_size: many
j_call: TRBJ1-4
v_call: TRBV20-1
d_call: NA
cdr3_nt: TGCAGTGCTAGGCCCCCGGCAACTAATGAAAAACTGTTTTTT
cdr3_aa: CSARPPATNEKLFF

clone_size: few
j_call: TRBJ2-3
v_call: TRBV5-1
d_call: TRBD1
cdr3_nt: TGCGCCAGCAGCTTGGGGAACCTCGGGACAGCCACAGATACGCAGTATTTT
cdr3_aa: CASSLGNLGTATDTQYF

clone_size: many
j_call: TRBJ1-1
v_call: TRBV2
d_call: NA
cdr3_nt: TGTGCCAGCCTCATTCAGAACACTGAAGCTTTCTTT
cdr3_aa: CASLIQNTEAFF

clone_size: many
j_call: TRBJ2-7
v_call: TRBV7-6
d_call: TRBD2
cdr3_nt: TGTGCCAGCAGCTCCTCCCGGCTAGCGGTTACCTACGAGCAGTACTTC
cdr3_aa: CASSSSRLAVTYEQYF

clone_size: many
j_call: TRBJ2-4
v_call: TRBV5-5
d_call: TRBD2
cdr3_nt: TGTGCCAGCACGGGACTAGCGGAAAACATTCAGTACTTC
cdr3_aa: CASTGLAENIQYF

clone_size: many
j_call: TRBJ2-7
v_call: TRBV20-1
d_call: TRBD2
cdr3_nt: TGCAGTGCTAGCAGCGCTAGCGGTGTCCCTGCGTACTTC
cdr3_aa: CSASSASGVPAYF

clone_size: NA
j_call: TRBJ2-3
v_call: TRBV24-1
d_call: NA
cdr3_nt: TGTGCCACCAGTGACTGGGGACCGCAGATTGCAGATACGCAGTATTTT
cdr3_aa: CATSDWGPQIADTQYF

clone_size: few
j_call: TRBJ1-6
v_call: TRBV6-1
d_call: NA
cdr3_nt: TGTGCCAGCAGTGAAAGGAACTCCTATAATTCACCCCTCCACTTT
cdr3_aa: CASSERNSYNSPLHF

clone_size: many
j_call: TRBJ2-3
v_call: TRBV27
d_call: NA
cdr3_nt: TGTGCCAGCAGTTCCAGACAGCTTACGCAGTATTTT
cdr3_aa: CASSSRQLTQYF

clone_size: many
j_call: TRBJ2-3
v_call: TRBV2
d_call: TRBD2
cdr3_nt: TGTGCCAGCATGGGAGGGACTGGGGCAGATACGCAGTATTTT
cdr3_aa: CASMGGTGADTQYF

clone_size: NA
j_call: TRBJ2-7
v_call: TRBV7-9
d_call: NA
cdr3_nt: TGTGCCAGCAGCTTAGCATCTCATTTAGCGGTCGGGAGCTCCTACGAGCAGTACTTC
cdr3_aa: CASSLASHLAVGSSYEQYF

clone_size: NA
j_call: TRBJ2-3
v_call: TRBV7-8
d_call: NA
cdr3_nt: TGTGCCAGCAGCCGGGACGGCCGGGGAAGAACGCAGTATTTT
cdr3_aa: CASSRDGRGRTQYF

clone_size: many
j_call: TRBJ2-5
v_call: TRBV6-5
d_call: TRBD1
cdr3_nt: TGTGCCAGCAGTCCCGAGCGACAGGGATACGAGACCCAGTACTTC
cdr3_aa: CASSPERQGYETQYF

clone_size: many
j_call: TRBJ1-6
v_call: TRBV12-3/TRBV12-4
d_call: NA
cdr3_nt: TGTGCCAGCAGTTTAAGTCCTCTGGGGAATTCACCCCTCCACTTT
cdr3_aa: CASSLSPLGNSPLHF

clone_size: NA
j_call: TRBJ2-5
v_call: TRBV11-3
d_call: TRBD1
cdr3_nt: TGTGCCAGCAGCTTACCGGGACAGCTTCAAGAGACCCAGTACTTC
cdr3_aa: CASSLPGQLQETQYF

clone_size: many
j_call: TRBJ1-5
v_call: TRBV12-3/TRBV12-4
d_call: NA
cdr3_nt: TGTGCCAGCAGCTTGGGGGACGTTAGCAATCAGCCCCAGCATTTT
cdr3_aa: CASSLGDVSNQPQHF

clone_size: few
j_call: TRBJ2-7
v_call: TRBV2
d_call: TRBD2
cdr3_nt: TGTGCCAGCAGTGAACAACGAGCGGGGGGGTCCGAGCAGTACTTC
cdr3_aa: CASSEQRAGGSEQYF

clone_size: many
j_call: TRBJ1-6
v_call: TRBV12-3/TRBV12-4
d_call: NA
cdr3_nt: TGTGCCAGCAGTTCGGGGTCCCTTCCGAATTCACCCCTCCACTTT
cdr3_aa: CASSSGSLPNSPLHF

clone_size: many
j_call: TRBJ2-3
v_call: TRBV7-8
d_call: TRBD2
cdr3_nt: TGTGCCAGCAGCTCAGGACTCGGGGGGACAGATACGCAGTATTTT
cdr3_aa: CASSSGLGGTDTQYF

clone_size: few
j_call: TRBJ2-7
v_call: TRBV12-3/TRBV12-4
d_call: TRBD1
cdr3_nt: TGTGCCAGCAGCATAACAGGGGTCGAGCAGTACTTC
cdr3_aa: CASSITGVEQYF

clone_size: NA
j_call: TRBJ1-3
v_call: TRBV7-2
d_call: TRBD1
cdr3_nt: TGTGCCAGCAGCCGGGACAGCCGCCTTGGAAACACCATATATTTT
cdr3_aa: CASSRDSRLGNTIYF